This T cell receptor (beta chain) was observed in a study of T cells after yellow fever vaccination. Study findings and constraints: Post-booster reappearance was seen for most primary-vaccination clones (96% CD4, 85% to 90% CD8). CD4 and CD8 compartments shared a small share of clonotypes.

Researchers made TCR cDNA using 5'RACE template switching, and this step added a universal primer site and UMIs. Each CDR3 protein is one row after TCRdb ran MiXCR on the 5' RACE reads. In the table there are around 320,000 distinct CDR3 sequences, approximately 10% of which are singletons. The CDR3 extends over 13 amino acids. V was pared by 6 bases and J by 1 base, with 13 bases between. The germline V gene encodes CDR1 DFQATT and CDR2 SNEGSKA (reference sequence). Of note for this clonotype: Its antigen is unknown.

The chain is built from TRBV20-1 and TRBJ2-7; tentative D call: TRBD1 (5 bases). The sample consisted of CD4+ T cells sorted from PBMCs, taken 5 days after the yellow fever booster vaccination. This sequence was found in a man aged 18 to 29 who received the YFV17D yellow fever vaccine. The CDR3 sequence is CSALRGGSYEQYF. DNA for the CDR3: TGCAGTGCCCTTAGGGGCGGTTCCTACGAGCAGTACTTC.